These 22 T cell receptor beta chains share one sample of origin, sequenced in a study of blood T cell repertoires in COVID-19 (dated by TCRdb to the early 2020s). The receptor library was made with the immunoSEQ multiplex PCR assay. Drawn from immuneACCESS, this table holds only the in-frame rearrangements with V and J called that TCRdb kept. Clones are partly lost; checked studies trace under half to an unresolved V gene and leave the rest unexplained. For this sample the table gives about 200,000 clones, of which around 82% were detected only once. Around 5.2% of the sample rests with the top ten. Input material: PBMCs or T cells enriched from blood (not recorded which). These receptors originate from a woman aged 55-75 years with acute COVID-19.

The rearrangement joins TRBV11-3 to TRBJ2-1, with 8 bases lining up with TRBD2. The CDR3 totals 14 residues. From germline, CDR1 is SGHNT and CDR2 YENEEA. J lost 5 bases, V lost 3 bases, and 3 bases had no gene match. DNA for the CDR3: TGTGCCAGCAGCTTCGGCGGGGGGAACAATGAGCAGTTCTTC. Amino acid sequence: CASSFGGGNNEQFF.

The V gene is TRBV2, the J gene TRBJ2-5; tentative D call: TRBD1 (6 bases). CDR3 length equals 12 residues. The V gene lost 6 bases and the J gene lost 4 bases, with 9 bases spanning the gap. The germline gives CDR1 SNHLY, CDR2 FYNNEI. The CDR3 DNA is TGTGCCAGCAGCACCAGGGGAGAGACCCAGTACTTC. This sequence encodes CASSTRGETQYF.

This chain joins TRBV24-1 and TRBJ2-3, with TRBD1 matching 7 bases. J lost 3 bases, V lost 9 bases, and 5 bases had no gene match. The germline V gene encodes CDR1 KGHDR and CDR2 SFDVKD. The CDR3 totals 13 residues. The DNA of the CDR3 is TGTGCCACCGGGGACAGTAGGACAGATACGCAGTATTTT. Its protein is CATGDSRTDTQYF.

The chain carries TRBV10-1 and TRBJ2-5, with 7 bases identical to TRBD2. V shed 3 bases, J shed 7 bases, and the junction held 8 bases outside the gene matches. Germline lookup yields CDR1 WNHNN and CDR2 SYGVQD (reference sequence). The CDR3 contains 14 residues. The DNA of the CDR3 is TGCGCCAGCAGTGATTTGGCGGGGGAAGGGACCCAGTACTTC. It yields the protein CASSDLAGEGTQYF.

This chain connects TRBV5-1 to TRBJ2-5; TRBD2 agrees at 13 bases. This CDR3 contains 16 residues. Germline CDR1 is SGHRS and CDR2 is YFSETQ. Trimming cost V 3 bases and J 1 base; bases outside gene matches: 3. The DNA of the CDR3 is TGCGCCAGCAGCTCGGGACTAGCGGGGCCCCAAGAGACCCAGTACTTC. Its protein product is CASSSGLAGPQETQYF. Full variable domain (missing parts from reference TRBV5-1 and TRBJ2-5): KAGVTQTPRYLIKTRGQQVTLSCSPISGHRSVSWYQQTPGQGLQFLFEYFSETQRNKGNFPGRFSGRQFSNSRSEMNVSTLELGDSALYLCASSSGLAGPQETQYFGPGTRLLVL.

This clone occurred once. This chain connects TRBV18 to TRBJ2-6; TRBD1 aligns across 7 bases. Germline V lookup: CDR1 KGHSH, CDR2 LQKENI. V was clipped by 2 bases and J by 2 bases; unmatched bases: 3. The CDR3 extends over 16 amino acids. The CDR3 nucleotides read TGTGCCAGCTCACCAGTACAGGGGACTGGGGCCAACGTCCTGACTTTC. Encoded protein: CASSPVQGTGANVLTF.

The chain uses TRBV6-5 and TRBJ1-6; 7 bases are a match to TRBD1. The length of the CDR3 is 14 residues. The V segment lost 6 bases and the J segment 8 bases; nucleotides outside the gene matches: 7. Germline V gene sequence: CDR1 MNHEY, CDR2 SVGAGI. CDR3 protein: CASSLTGLDSPLHF. In DNA form, the CDR3 reads TGTGCCAGCAGCCTGACAGGGTTGGATTCACCCCTCCACTTT.

The chain recombines TRBV19 with TRBJ1-1; 7 bases map to TRBD1. Germline CDR1 LNHDA, CDR2 SQIVND (reference sequence). CDR3 size: 13 residues. The V and J ends lost 6 bases and 1 base, in that order; junction bases with no gene match: 2. Here the CDR3 DNA reads TGTGCCAGTAGGGGACAGACGAACACTGAAGCTTTCTTT. Translation: CASRGQTNTEAFF.

The rearrangement links TRBV6-1 to TRBJ1-2; TRBD1 might be the D (5 bases). The V end was cut by 1 base, the J end by 4 bases, with 19 bases between. CDR1 is MNHNS, CDR2 SASEGT, per germline. CDR3 length equals 17 residues. DNA for the CDR3: TGTGCCAGCAGTGAAGTCGATGGGGCTCGGAGGGGCTATGGCTACACCTTC. It yields the protein CASSEVDGARRGYGYTF.

The chain employs TRBV7-2 and TRBJ2-5; the match to TRBD2 covers 11 bases. J was trimmed by 6 bases and V by 2 bases; bases with no gene match: 14. Germline V lookup: CDR1 SGHTA, CDR2 FQGNSA. The CDR3 has 18 amino acids. The CDR3 protein is CASSLTSGGQGVGQTQYF. CDR3 DNA: TGTGCCAGCAGCTTAACTAGCGGGGGCCAGGGGGTCGGTCAGACCCAGTACTTC.

The J gene is TRBJ2-2, the V gene TRBV19, with 7 positions matching TRBD1. CDR1 is LNHDA, CDR2 SQIVND, per germline (reference sequence). This CDR3 has 15 amino acids. J lost 3 bases, V lost 5 bases, and 6 bases had no gene match. Written as DNA, the CDR3 is TGTGCCAGTAGTCCACCCGGGACAGACACCGGGGAGCTGTTTTTT. Its protein is CASSPPGTDTGELFF. Full variable domain (missing parts from reference TRBV19 and TRBJ2-2): DGGITQSPKYLFRKEGQNVTLSCEQNLNHDAMYWYRQDPGQGLRLIYYSQIVNDFQKGDIAEGYSVSREKKESFPLTVTSAQKNPTAFYLCASSPPGTDTGELFFGEGSRLTVL.

The genes are TRBV7-9 and TRBJ1-2; D call uncertain. From germline, CDR1 is SEHNR and CDR2 FQNEAQ (reference sequence). V was shortened by 7 bases and J by 8 bases, with 17 bases between the two germline ends. There are 13 residues in the CDR3. In DNA, the CDR3 is TGTGCCAGCACCCCCGGGGTCGTAAGCGGCTACACCTTC. This sequence encodes CASTPGVVSGYTF.

This chain links TRBV15 with TRBJ2-3, with 9 bases aligning to TRBD1. Germline assignment: CDR1 LNHNV and CDR2 YYDKDF (reference sequence). The CDR3 runs 17 residues. The J segment lost 4 bases and the V segment lost 0 bases, leaving 8 bases of the junction unmatched. The CDR3 region has the DNA TGTGCCACCAGCAGAGAGGCGGGACAGGGAGGTGCAGATACGCAGTATTTT. Protein sequence: CATSREAGQGGADTQYF.

This clone was recorded once. The chain couples TRBV7-2 to TRBJ1-1; D perhaps matches TRBD1 (6 bases). V lost 5 bases and J 1 base, leaving 14 bases between the germline ends. Per germline, CDR1 SGHTA and CDR2 FQGNSA. The CDR3 runs 15 residues. The CDR3 reads CASSKAGVGNTEAFF. CDR3 bases: TGTGCCAGCAGCAAAGCAGGGGTGGGGAACACTGAAGCTTTCTTT.

The chain couples TRBV30 to TRBJ1-5; possibly TRBD1 for D (6 bases). Germline CDR1 reads GTSNPN; CDR2 reads SVGIG (reference sequence). V shed 3 bases and J shed 4 bases, with 10 bases lying between them. CDR3 length: 13 residues. CDR3 sequence reads: CAWSPDRNQPQHF. The CDR3 DNA follows: TGTGCCTGGAGCCCCGACAGGAATCAGCCCCAGCATTTT.

This clone has just one count. The V gene is TRBV24-1, the J gene TRBJ1-2; a possible D gene is TRBD1 (5 bases). The CDR3 runs 16 residues. Trimming pared 6 bases from V and 4 bases from J, leaving 20 bases between. Germline V gene data show CDR1 as KGHDR and CDR2 as SFDVKD. The CDR3 DNA is TGTGCCACCAGTCCCTCACAAGGGGTTGGAAGCTATGGCTACACCTTC. Translated: CATSPSQGVGSYGYTF.

The CDR3 DNA is TGTGCCAGCAGTTTCCCCGGGTGGGGCTACACCTTC. Its protein is CASSFPGWGYTF. This chain uses TRBV28 with TRBJ1-2, with D unresolved. CDR3 length equals 12 residues. V gave up 3 bases and J gave up 8 bases, with 10 bases separating them. Germline loops: CDR1 MDHEN, CDR2 SYDVKM.

CDR3 coding DNA: TGCGCCAGCAGCCAGAGGGACTTCTGGGTCCTTAACACCGGGGAGCTGTTTTTT. Translation: CASSQRDFWVLNTGELFF. The V and J genes are TRBV4-3 and TRBJ2-2; tentatively, D is TRBD2 (6 bases). Trimming took off 3 bases at V and 2 bases at J, with 19 bases between the two ends. From germline, CDR1 is LGHNA and CDR2 YSLEER. The CDR3 spans 18 residues.

The J gene is TRBJ1-1, the V gene TRBV29-1; 10 bases map to TRBD1. The CDR3 has 13 amino acids. Germline-derived CDR1 and CDR2 are SQVTM and ANQGSEA. Trimming at V came to 4 bases and at J to 5 bases, leaving 4 bases not matched to a gene. The CDR3 bases are TGCAGCGTTGTCGGACAGGGGGGGACTGAAGCTTTCTTT. Amino acid sequence: CSVVGQGGTEAFF.

The rearrangement links TRBV11-2 to TRBJ2-2; 16 bases match TRBD2. The germline gives CDR1 SGHAT, CDR2 FQNNGV. V was pared by 4 bases and J by 5 bases, with 4 bases of the junction left unmatched. This CDR3 spans 17 amino acids. The CDR3 DNA sequence: TGTGCCAGCAGCTCGGGACTAGCGGGGGGGCGAACCGGGGAGCTGTTTTTT. Amino acids: CASSSGLAGGRTGELFF.

This chain uses TRBV5-1 with TRBJ1-4; the match to TRBD1 covers 7 bases. The CDR3 loop spans 15 amino acids. V lost 4 bases to trimming and J lost 2 bases; unmatched junction nucleotides: 5. CDR1 is SGHRS, CDR2 YFSETQ, per germline. The DNA of the CDR3 is TGCGCCAGCAGCGCCAGGGGGACGACTAATGAAAAACTGTTTTTT. The encoded protein is CASSARGTTNEKLFF.

The genes are TRBV7-2 and TRBJ1-6; 10 bases fit TRBD1. There are 17 residues in the CDR3. Germline V gives CDR1 SGHTA, CDR2 FQGNSA. The J segment lost 10 bases and the V segment lost 4 bases, leaving 13 bases of the junction unmatched. As DNA, the CDR3 is TGTGCCAGCAGCTACGACAGGGGGCCAAGTTCGGCGTCACCCCTCCACTTT. Translation gives CASSYDRGPSSASPLHF. Full variable domain (rest looked up from reference TRBV7-2 and TRBJ1-6): GAGVSQSPSNKVTEKGKDVELRCDPISGHTALYWYRQSLGQGLEFLIYFQGNSAPDKSGLPSDRFSAERTGGSVSTLTIQRTQQEDSAVYLCASSYDRGPSSASPLHFGNGTRLTVT.